This T cell receptor (beta chain) was identified during a study of Graves' ophthalmopathy and Graves' hyperthyroidism. Scientists amplified the TCR beta CDR3 regions from RNA transcripts. First-round RT-PCR relied on HTBI primers, and a second-round multiplex PCR came next. TCRdb reprocessed the multiplex PCR reads with MiXCR, giving one entry per CDR3 protein. The sample consists of approximately 700,000 distinct CDR3 sequences, under 50% of them appearing once. This clonotype was picked up many times. The CDR3 is 14 residues long. Germline CDR1 is MNHNY and CDR2 is SVGAGI (reference sequence). The V end was cut by 4 bases, the J end by 6 bases, with 16 bases between.

The receptor's source is an adult man with Graves' ophthalmopathy. The chain carries TRBV6-6 and TRBJ2-7; a possible D gene is TRBD1 (6 bases). Sequenced sample: peripheral blood. The CDR3 DNA is TGTGCCAGCAGTTTTAACCTTAACAGGGTCGAGCAGTACTTC. It encodes CASSFNLNRVEQYF.